Following are 8 T cell receptor beta chains from one sample sequenced in a study of T cell responses to AZD1222 COVID-19 vaccine. TCRdb keeps only in-frame clones here, not all; method: immunoSEQ multiplex PCR. The profile covers more than 110,000 clones, with 80% to 90% appearing a single time and approximately 8% taken by the ten largest. The source material was peripheral blood, sampled on day 0 of AZD1222 vaccination. The receptor set was obtained from an adult in good health.

The gene calls are TRBV10-2 and TRBJ2-2; 9 positions agree with TRBD2. Trimming cost V 6 bases and J 7 bases; bases outside gene matches: 12. The CDR3 is made up of 16 amino acids. The germline CDR1 and CDR2 sequences are WSHSY and SAAADI. CDR3 residues: CASSPGLAGSIGELFF. In DNA form, the CDR3 reads TGCGCCAGCAGCCCCGGGCTAGCGGGATCTATCGGGGAGCTGTTTTTT.

V usage is TRBV30 and J usage is TRBJ2-5; perhaps TRBD2 as D (7 bases). This CDR3 contains 13 residues. V lost 2 bases and J lost 4, with 11 bases in between. Germline V gives CDR1 GTSNPN, CDR2 SVGIG (reference sequence). CDR3 region: CAWSTGGAETQYF. CDR3 DNA: TGTGCCTGGAGTACTGGGGGGGCAGAGACCCAGTACTTC.

The J gene is TRBJ1-6, the V gene TRBV6-5; D call uncertain. The CDR3 runs to 15 residues. V lost 0 bases to trimming and J lost 6 bases, with 9 bases between them. From germline, CDR1 is MNHEY and CDR2 SVGAGI. The CDR3 sequence: CASSYSVAGNSPLHF. The CDR3 DNA reads TGTGCCAGCAGTTACTCAGTGGCCGGTAATTCACCCCTCCACTTT.

The gene calls are TRBV5-1 and TRBJ2-7, with 7 bases aligning to TRBD2. The CDR3 runs to 15 residues. Germline trimming cut 0 bases from V and 6 bases from J; bases unmatched to any gene: 9. The V gene's germline CDR1 is SGHRS and CDR2 YFSETQ. CDR3 sequence: CASSLAAGDRGEQYF. CDR3 coding DNA: TGCGCCAGCAGCTTGGCCGCGGGAGATCGGGGCGAGCAGTACTTC.

V usage is TRBV2 and J usage is TRBJ2-4, with D perhaps TRBD2 (6 bases). CDR1 is SNHLY and CDR2 is FYNNEI in the germline V gene. This CDR3 is 14 amino acids long. Between the trimmed V and J ends, which lost 8 bases and 5 bases, there was a span of 16 bases. CDR3 in DNA: TGTGCCAGCGGGGAGGTAGCGTTACAAAACATTCAGTACTTC. As protein: CASGEVALQNIQYF. Complete variable domain (other parts from reference TRBV2 and TRBJ2-4): EPEVTQTPSHQVTQMGQEVILRCVPISNHLYFYWYRQILGQKVEFLVSFYNNEISEKSEIFDDQFSVERPDGSNFTLKIRSTKLEDSAMYFCASGEVALQNIQYFGAGTRLSVL.

The chain combines TRBV28 with TRBJ2-7; perhaps TRBD2 as D (5 bases). Trimming shortened V by 5 bases and J by 5 bases, and 13 bases separated the two germline ends. In germline, CDR1 is MDHEN, CDR2 SYDVKM. The CDR3 is 13 amino acids. The CDR3 protein is CASSKPDWDEQYF. The CDR3 bases are TGTGCCAGCAGTAAACCGGACTGGGACGAGCAGTACTTC.

V is TRBV4-2 and J is TRBJ2-7, with 10 bases matching TRBD2. The J segment lost 2 bases and the V segment lost 1 base, leaving 2 bases of the junction unmatched. The CDR3 loop spans 15 amino acids. CDR1 LGHNA and CDR2 YNFKEQ come from the germline V gene. The CDR3 is CASSQGLAGTYEQYF. As DNA, the CDR3 is TGTGCCAGCAGCCAAGGACTAGCGGGTACCTACGAGCAGTACTTC.

As concerns this clone: At one of its ends the junction is not consistent with the germline gene, which may arise from a read error. This rearrangement joins TRBV7-7 to TRBJ2-2, with D unclear. Germline V gene sequence: CDR1 SSHAT, CDR2 FNYEAQ (reference sequence). This CDR3 is 15 amino acids long. DNA of the CDR3: TGTGCTAGCAGCTTTGGAGTGGGGTCCACCGGGGAGCTGTTTTTT. This translates into CASSFGVGSTGELFF.